This entry lists 4 T cell receptor beta chains sequenced from one sample in a study of beta chain features in type 1 diabetes. cDNA synthesis used the whole RNA isolate, giving expressed TCRB sequences. Only in-frame clones appear in the TCRdb table, and some are missing; sequencing was by immunoSEQ multiplex PCR. The sample records roughly 240,000 clones, roughly two thirds being singletons. Sequencing was done on a sample of naive CD4+ T cells from blood. The receptors were sampled from a man younger than 40 in good health.

This chain connects TRBV28 to TRBJ2-7; a possible D gene is TRBD1 (6 bases). Looked up from germline, CDR1 is MDHEN and CDR2 is SYDVKM. This CDR3 is 14 amino acids long. V shed 7 bases and J shed 1 base, with 14 bases lying between them. The DNA for the CDR3 is TGTGCCAGCACTCGGACAGCGGCTTCCTACGAGCAGTACTTC. Protein product: CASTRTAASYEQYF.

To note about this clone: The same CDR3 can be traced to other DNA sequences in this sample. The chain recombines TRBV11-2 with TRBJ2-3; D ambiguous. Germline V lookup: CDR1 SGHAT, CDR2 FQNNGV. The CDR3 spans 12 residues. Trimming pared 3 bases from V and 4 bases from J, leaving 5 bases between. The chain's CDR3 is CASSLGADTQYF. In DNA, the CDR3 is TGTGCCAGCAGCTTGGGTGCAGATACGCAGTATTTT.

V usage is TRBV7-2 and J usage is TRBJ2-7, with unresolved D. Germline V gene data show CDR1 as SGHTA and CDR2 as FQGNSA. CDR3 length: 14 amino acids. V lost 1 base and J 4 bases, leaving 11 bases between the germline ends. The CDR3 spells CASSLGSGEYEQYF. CDR3 in DNA: TGTGCCAGCAGCTTAGGATCTGGGGAATACGAGCAGTACTTC.

This clone has more than one count but fewer than ten. The gene calls are TRBV9 and TRBJ2-5; D call uncertain. V lost 2 bases to trimming and J lost 2 bases, with 16 bases between them. Germline V lookup: CDR1 SGDLS, CDR2 YYNGEE. The CDR3 totals 16 residues. The CDR3, as DNA: TGTGCCAGCAGCGTCACGGCAGGCATTTCACAAGAGACCCAGTACTTC. Its protein product is CASSVTAGISQETQYF.